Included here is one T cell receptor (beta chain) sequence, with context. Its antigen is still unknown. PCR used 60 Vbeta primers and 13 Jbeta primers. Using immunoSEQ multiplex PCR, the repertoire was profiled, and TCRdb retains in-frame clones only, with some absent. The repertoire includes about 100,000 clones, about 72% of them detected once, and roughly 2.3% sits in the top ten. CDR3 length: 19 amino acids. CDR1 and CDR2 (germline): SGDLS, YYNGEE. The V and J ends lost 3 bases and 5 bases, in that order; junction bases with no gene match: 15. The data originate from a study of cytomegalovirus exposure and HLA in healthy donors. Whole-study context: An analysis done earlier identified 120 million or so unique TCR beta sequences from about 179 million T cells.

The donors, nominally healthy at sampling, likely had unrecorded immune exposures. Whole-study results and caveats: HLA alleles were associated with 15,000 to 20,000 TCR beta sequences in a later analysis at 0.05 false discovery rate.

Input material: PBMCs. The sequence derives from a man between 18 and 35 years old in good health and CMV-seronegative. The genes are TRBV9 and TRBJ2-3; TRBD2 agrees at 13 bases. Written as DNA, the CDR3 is TGTGCCAGCAGCGCGGAGGGGACTAGCGGGGTGGATCGTCGAGATACGCAGTATTTT. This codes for CASSAEGTSGVDRRDTQYF.